This note documents a single TCR beta chain sequence. This sample is drawn from a study of blood T cell repertoires in COVID-19. The overall study: Samples representing acute and convalescent COVID-19 were sourced from the United States, Italy and Spain. Sources were T cells, B-cell-depleted T cells, or PBMCs; the material itself was cDNA or gDNA.

Authors' methods: Counts of nucleated cells, estimated from reference gene primer amplification, were obtained. Clones were sequenced by immunoSEQ multiplex PCR, and TCRdb holds only the in-frame ones, with some missing. The DNA gave D and trimming, while V, J and clone size come from that table. The sample contains about 170,000 clones, 65% to 85% of which appear only once. This clonotype was obtained from a human donor with acute or convalescent COVID-19. The donor label of this sample is uncertain. Sequenced: peripheral blood.

DNA for the CDR3: TGTGCCAGTAGTGTGACAGGGGGCTTCGGCTACACCTTC. Translating it yields CASSVTGGFGYTF. The chain recombines TRBV19 with TRBJ1-2; 10 bases align to TRBD1. Germline V gene sequence: CDR1 LNHDA, CDR2 SQIVND (reference sequence). Losses at the gene ends were 5 bases for V and 8 bases for J; bases not matched to a gene: 5. This CDR3 is built from 13 residues. Supplemented by reference TRBV19 and TRBJ1-2, the full variable domain reads DGGITQSPKYLFRKEGQNVTLSCEQNLNHDAMYWYRQDPGQGLRLIYYSQIVNDFQKGDIAEGYSVSREKKESFPLTVTSAQKNPTAFYLCASSVTGGFGYTFGSGTRLTVV.